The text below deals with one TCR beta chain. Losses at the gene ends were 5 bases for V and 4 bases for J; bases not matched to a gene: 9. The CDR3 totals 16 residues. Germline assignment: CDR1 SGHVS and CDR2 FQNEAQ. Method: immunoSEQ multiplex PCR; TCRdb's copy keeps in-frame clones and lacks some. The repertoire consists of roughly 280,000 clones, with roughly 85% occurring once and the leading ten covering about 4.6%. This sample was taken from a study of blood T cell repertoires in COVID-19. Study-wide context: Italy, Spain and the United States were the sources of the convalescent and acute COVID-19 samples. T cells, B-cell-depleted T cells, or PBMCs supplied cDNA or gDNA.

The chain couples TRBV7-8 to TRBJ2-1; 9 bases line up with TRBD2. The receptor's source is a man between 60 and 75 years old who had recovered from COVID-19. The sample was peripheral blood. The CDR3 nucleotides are TGTGCCAGCAGCCGGCCGGGGCGGGGGGGTTACAATGAGCAGTTCTTC. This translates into CASSRPGRGGYNEQFF.